A selection of T cell receptor beta chains follows, all from one sample in a study of T cells after yellow fever vaccination. TCRdb re-called the 5' RACE reads with MiXCR, one entry per CDR3 protein. The sample consists of more than 450,000 distinct CDR3 sequences, roughly 22% of them appearing once. Sequenced here: PBMCs, sampled about 21 days after the first yellow fever vaccination. The receptors were sampled from a man between 18 and 35 years old who received the YFV17D yellow fever vaccine. Each CDR3 is given with its conserved first and last residue. The D gene is left open where the match is weak. Size is omitted from some rows. Given values are once, few, many or a class for expanded clones.

abundance	d_gene	v_gene	j_gene	CDR3nt	CDR3aa
few	-	TRBV12-3/TRBV12-4	TRBJ1-3	TGTGCCAGCAGTTTACGCATCTCTGGAAACACCATATATTTT	CASSLRISGNTIYF
-	-	TRBV5-4	TRBJ2-7	TGTGCCAGCAGCCGTAGCGGAGAGCAGTACTTC	CASSRSGEQYF
-	-	TRBV2	TRBJ1-5	TGTGCCAGCAGTGTAGGGGAAGGGCAGCCCCAGCATTTT	CASSVGEGQPQHF
-	TRBD1	TRBV10-3	TRBJ2-7	TGTGCCATCAGTATAGGCCGTCCGGGACAGGGGAACCGATATCACTACGAGCAGTACTTC	CAISIGRPGQGNRYHYEQYF
-	-	TRBV19	TRBJ2-1	TGTGCCAGTAGTAACCCTTCGGAGCAGTTCTTC	CASSNPSEQFF
few	-	TRBV12-3/TRBV12-4	TRBJ1-2	TGTGCCAGCAGTTTGGGGACAACCTATGGCTACACCTTC	CASSLGTTYGYTF
-	TRBD2	TRBV11-2	TRBJ2-5	TGTGCCAGCAGCTTACATCCCAGGGGTAGCGGGAGATACCAAGAGACCCAGTACTTC	CASSLHPRGSGRYQETQYF
few	-	TRBV2	TRBJ1-1	TGTGCCAGCAGTGAACGTGGGGGGAACACTGAAGCTTTCTTT	CASSERGGNTEAFF
-	-	TRBV7-7	TRBJ2-2	TGTGCCAGCAGCTCCACCCTAGGATCCGGGGAGCTGTTTTTT	CASSSTLGSGELFF
-	-	TRBV5-1	TRBJ2-3	TGCGCCAGCAGCTTGGCTGGGCAAGATACGCAGTATTTT	CASSLAGQDTQYF
-	TRBD1	TRBV12-3/TRBV12-4	TRBJ1-2	TGTGCCAGCAGTTTGGAGGGACAGGGAGCCTATGGCTACACCTTC	CASSLEGQGAYGYTF
few	-	TRBV18	TRBJ2-3	TGTGCCAGCTCACCACCGTTGGGAGATACGCAGTATTTT	CASSPPLGDTQYF
-	-	TRBV6-2/TRBV6-3	TRBJ1-1	TGTGCCAGCAGTTACTCGAAATCCGGCAGGAACACTGAAGCTTTCTTT	CASSYSKSGRNTEAFF
-	-	TRBV10-3	TRBJ1-5	TGTGCCATCAGGAGGGAGGGCAATCAGCCCCAGCATTTT	CAIRREGNQPQHF
-	-	TRBV3-1	TRBJ2-3	TGTGCCAGCAGCCAAGGGGACGGGGATACGCAGTATTTT	CASSQGDGDTQYF
-	TRBD1	TRBV28	TRBJ1-2	TGTGCCAGCAGTTTCGAACAGGGGGATGTCTATGGCTACACCTTC	CASSFEQGDVYGYTF
-	-	TRBV10-3	TRBJ2-5	TGTGCCATCAGTGCGGGTAGCGGCGTACGGGGGGAGACCCAGTACTTC	CAISAGSGVRGETQYF
-	-	TRBV20-1	TRBJ2-5	TGCAGTGCTAGAGATAGGGATGGCTGGGAGACCCAGTACTTC	CSARDRDGWETQYF
few	-	TRBV7-2	TRBJ1-2	TGTGCCAGCAGCCAAGGCGCATTATCTAACTATGGCTACACCTTC	CASSQGALSNYGYTF
few	-	TRBV5-1	TRBJ2-1	TGCGCCAGCAGCTTGGGGACCGGCGCCGATGAGCAGTTCTTC	CASSLGTGADEQFF
few	-	TRBV10-3	TRBJ2-7	TGTGCCATCAGTGACAGGGGAAAGGTCTTCGAGCAGTACTTC	CAISDRGKVFEQYF
few	-	TRBV10-2	TRBJ1-2	TGCGCCAGCAGTGAGTCCTCCGGACAGTATGGCTACACCTTC	CASSESSGQYGYTF
many	-	TRBV29-1	TRBJ2-3	TGCAGCGTTGACAATGCGGGTTACACAGATACGCAGTATTTT	CSVDNAGYTDTQYF
-	TRBD2	TRBV7-6	TRBJ2-3	TGTGCCAGCAGCCATCCGCGGGGGGCCTTCACAGATACGCAGTATTTT	CASSHPRGAFTDTQYF
-	TRBD1	TRBV7-9	TRBJ2-1	TGTGCCAGCAGGAACCGGGACAGGGGGTCTAATGAGCAGTTCTTC	CASRNRDRGSNEQFF
few	-	TRBV6-5	TRBJ2-7	TGTGCCAGCAGCCGGGACCCTAGGGAGCAGTACTTC	CASSRDPREQYF
-	-	TRBV12-3/TRBV12-4	TRBJ2-5	TGTGCCAGCACCCCCTCCCAGGTTCAAGAGACCCAGTACTTC	CASTPSQVQETQYF
-	-	TRBV10-2	TRBJ2-3	TGCGCCAGCAGTGATGGGGGTACGCAGTATTTT	CASSDGGTQYF
many	-	TRBV12-3/TRBV12-4	TRBJ1-2	TGTGCCAGCAGTTTAGGCGGGAGGGGAGCTAACTATGGCTACACCTTC	CASSLGGRGANYGYTF
-	-	TRBV4-3	TRBJ1-3	TGCGCCAGCAGCCAAGCCTGGGAGGGAAACACCATATATTTT	CASSQAWEGNTIYF
-	TRBD1	TRBV12-3/TRBV12-4	TRBJ1-2	TGTGCCAGCAGGACAGGGAGGTACTATGGCTACACCTTC	CASRTGRYYGYTF
-	-	TRBV20-1	TRBJ2-3	TGCAGCCCCCGGATGGACACAGATACGCAGTATTTT	CSPRMDTDTQYF
many	TRBD2	TRBV27	TRBJ2-3	TGTGCCAGCAGTTTAAAGCCCCTAGCGGGAGATACGCAGTATTTT	CASSLKPLAGDTQYF
many	-	TRBV2	TRBJ2-7	TGTGCCAGCACCGTAGGGTACGAGCAGTACTTC	CASTVGYEQYF
few	-	TRBV5-4	TRBJ2-7	TGTGCCAGCAGCTTGGCCGCAGGCGGCCGCTACGAGCAGTACTTC	CASSLAAGGRYEQYF
-	-	TRBV7-9	TRBJ2-5	TGTGCCAGCAGCTTAGACAGGGCAACTCAAGAGACCCAGTACTTC	CASSLDRATQETQYF
few	-	TRBV2	TRBJ2-7	TGTGCCAGCAGTCGAGAGACAGCCTACGAGCAGTACTTC	CASSRETAYEQYF
few	-	TRBV6-1	TRBJ2-2	TGTGCCAGCAAATCCCGTGGCCAGCCCAACACCGGGGAGCTGTTTTTT	CASKSRGQPNTGELFF
-	TRBD1	TRBV7-6	TRBJ2-1	TGTGCCAGCAGCCCGAGGACAGGGGGCTCCAGCAATGAGCAGTTCTTC	CASSPRTGGSSNEQFF
few	-	TRBV7-2	TRBJ1-1	TGTGCCAGCAGCTTGATAGGACGGAACACTGAAGCTTTCTTT	CASSLIGRNTEAFF
many	-	TRBV5-1	TRBJ2-2	TGCGCCAGCAGCTTGGAAGTCGGGGAGCTGTTTTTT	CASSLEVGELFF
-	-	TRBV20-1	TRBJ1-1	TGCAGTGCTAGAGATCGGGGGGGGGCGGGCACTGAAGCTTTCTTT	CSARDRGGAGTEAFF
few	-	TRBV3-1	TRBJ2-4	TGTGCCAGCAGCCCAGGGGGCGCGGGGGGTGACAAAAACATTCAGTACTTC	CASSPGGAGGDKNIQYF
many	-	TRBV5-1	TRBJ2-5	TGCGCCAGCAGCTTATGGGGGCCCGGAGAGACCCAGTACTTC	CASSLWGPGETQYF
few	TRBD1	TRBV7-9	TRBJ2-2	TGTGCCAGCAGCATTCCAGGGGGCCCCGGGGAGCTGTTTTTT	CASSIPGGPGELFF
-	-	TRBV28	TRBJ1-1	TGTGCCAGCAGTTTGGGAGCCCTGAACACTGAAGTTTTCTTT	CASSLGALNTEVFF
-	TRBD2	TRBV6-2/TRBV6-3	TRBJ2-2	TGTGCCAGCAGTAACCTCGGGACTACGAGAACCGGGGAGCTGTTTTTT	CASSNLGTTRTGELFF
-	-	TRBV28	TRBJ2-2	TGTGCCAGCAGTTTCCCCAGGGACGGCACCGGGGAGCTGTTTTTT	CASSFPRDGTGELFF
many	TRBD2	TRBV11-2	TRBJ2-1	TGTGCCAGCAGCTTAGATCGGATAGGACTAGCGGGGGCCAATGAGCAGTTCTTC	CASSLDRIGLAGANEQFF
many	TRBD2	TRBV20-1	TRBJ2-1	TGCAGTGCTAGAGACCTCTTGCGGGGGGGCGGTAATGAGCAGTTCTTC	CSARDLLRGGGNEQFF
-	-	TRBV12-3/TRBV12-4	TRBJ2-1	TGTGCCAGCAGTTCGGCCAGCGTTGTTGGTGACAATGAGCAGTTCTTC	CASSSASVVGDNEQFF
many	TRBD1	TRBV5-1	TRBJ1-1	TGCGCCAGCAGCCTACAGGGGGCCGGGACTGAAGCTTTCTTT	CASSLQGAGTEAFF